This TCR beta chain was captured by sequencing in a study of T-cell memory formation after mild COVID-19. MiXCR, run by TCRdb on the 5' RACE reads, gives a single entry per CDR3 protein. This table holds some 250,000 distinct CDR3 sequences, 8.5% to 9.5% found once. This clonotype has only a few counts. This CDR3 contains 13 residues. Trimming cost V 1 base and J 8 bases, with 11 bases left between them. Germline lookup yields CDR1 SEHNR and CDR2 FQNEAQ (reference sequence). The source material was PBMCs or a T cell subset sorted from them (not recorded which). The J gene is TRBJ1-1, the V gene TRBV7-9, with a possible D match to TRBD1 (5 bases). The sequence came from a man aged 18 to 29 who had mild COVID-19 (a few samples of this study predate the infection). Cell type and time point are not known. The CDR3 loop is CASSLEWGGEAFF. CDR3 nucleotide sequence: TGTGCCAGCAGCTTAGAGTGGGGGGGAGAAGCTTTCTTT.